Presented here are 18 T cell receptor beta chains from one specimen sequenced in a study of glioma-infiltrating T cells (dated by TCRdb to 2016 to 2018). The listed sequencing device is Illumina MiSeq. TCR alpha and beta CDR3 regions were amplified with the iRepertoire nested amplicon-rescue multiplex PCR (arm-PCR) platform from RNA. TCRdb passed the public sequencing reads through fastp at Q25 and MiXCR, retaining productive beta sequences. Each entry is one CDR3 protein sequence, shown with its most common DNA and genes. This sample holds around 170,000 distinct CDR3 sequences; approximately 40% were observed only once. The ten largest make up around 5% of the sample. The sequenced sample was glioma tissue, nonneoplastic brain tissue, or PBMCs (not recorded which). The receptors derive from a human donor with low-grade glioma or glioblastoma, undergoing nonglioma brain surgery, or in good health (not recorded which).

This clonotype appeared many times. The chain uses TRBV28 and TRBJ1-3; D may be TRBD1 (6 bases). Trimming removed 5 bases from V and 7 bases from J, with 12 bases in between. In germline, CDR1 is MDHEN, CDR2 SYDVKM. The CDR3 has 13 amino acids. CDR3 sequence (DNA): TGTGCCAGCAGTCCAGGGGTTTCTAACACCATATATTTT. It codes for CASSPGVSNTIYF.

This clonotype was counted only a few times. This sequence joins TRBV4-2 and TRBJ2-5, with D perhaps being TRBD1 or TRBD2 (6 bases each). This CDR3 contains 16 residues. CDR1 and CDR2 (germline): LGHNA, YNFKEQ. V shed 0 bases and J shed 5 bases, with 16 bases lying between them. CDR3 in DNA: TGTGCCAGCAGCCAAGAAGTGTCCCGGGGGCTTGAGACCCAGTACTTC. Translated: CASSQEVSRGLETQYF.

This chain connects TRBV18 to TRBJ2-5; 7 nucleotides align to TRBD1. J was trimmed by 11 bases and V by 6 bases; bases with no gene match: 15. Germline values: CDR1 KGHSH, CDR2 LQKENI. The CDR3 consists of 14 residues. The CDR3 here is CASSPGQPYNEQYF. In DNA form, the CDR3 reads TGTGCCAGCTCTCCGGGACAGCCCTACAATGAGCAGTACTTC.

The V and J genes are TRBV4-1 and TRBJ2-7; maybe TRBD1 (5 bases). Trimming cost V 1 base and J 5 bases, with 9 bases left between them. CDR1 MGHRA and CDR2 YSYEKL come from the germline V gene. This CDR3 spans 13 amino acids. The DNA of the CDR3 is TGCGCCAGCAGCCAAGGGGGCGAGAACGAGCAGTACTTC. Protein sequence: CASSQGGENEQYF.

The chain is built from TRBV19 and TRBJ2-1, with D maybe TRBD1 (5 bases). Germline V gene data show CDR1 as LNHDA and CDR2 as SQIVND (reference sequence). V dropped 4 bases and J dropped 10 bases, with 8 bases sitting between them. The CDR3 contains 11 residues. The CDR3 loop is CASSNNREQFF. In DNA form, the CDR3 reads TGTGCCAGTAGTAACAACAGGGAGCAGTTCTTC.

This clonotype was detected a few times. This may be a read error, as it is one base from a much larger clone. This chain uses TRBV20-1 with TRBJ2-5; no clear D. Trimming cost V 1 base and J 2 bases, with 5 bases left between them. Germline V gene sequence: CDR1 DFQATT, CDR2 SNEGSKA (reference sequence). The CDR3 covers 12 residues. This CDR3 is CSARVRQETQYF. In nucleotides, the CDR3 is TGCAGTGCTAGAGTCCGGCAAGAGACCCAGTACTTC.

Turning to this clonotype: A single base separates this from a much larger clone, so it may be a read error. The chain recombines TRBV20-1 with TRBJ2-7; 10 nucleotides line up with TRBD1. The CDR3 runs to 14 residues. Germline values: CDR1 DFQATT, CDR2 SNEGSKA (reference sequence). V lost 3 bases to trimming and J lost 6 bases; unmatched junction nucleotides: 8. The CDR3 DNA sequence: TGCAGTGCTAGGGCGGACAGGGGGATCTTCGAGCAGTACTTC. Amino acid sequence: CSARADRGIFEQYF.

Turning to this clonotype: The junction departs from the called germline gene at one end, perhaps through a read error. The chain has TRBV20-1 and TRBJ1-1; D gene uncertain. From germline, CDR1 is DFQATT and CDR2 SNEGSKA (reference sequence). The CDR3 has 10 residues. The CDR3 is CGARYGEAFF. The CDR3 bases are TGCGGTGCTAGATATGGGGAAGCTTTCTTT.

Regarding this clonotype: Possible read error: a much larger clone is one base away. The V gene is TRBV19, the J gene TRBJ1-1; 7 bases are a match to TRBD1. The CDR3 is 14 residues long. Germline values: CDR1 LNHDA, CDR2 SQIVND (reference sequence). The CDR3 DNA sequence: TGTGCCAGTAGTATTGTGTGGGACAGCACTGGAGCTTTCTTT. Its translation: CASSIVWDSTGAFF.

This clonotype has a count of ten or more. V and J are TRBV28 and TRBJ1-5; 8 bases are shared with TRBD1. V lost 7 bases to trimming and J lost 0 bases; unmatched junction nucleotides: 5. This CDR3 has 15 residues. Germline V lookup: CDR1 MDHEN, CDR2 SYDVKM. The CDR3: CASNSGTGSNQPQHF. CDR3 bases: TGTGCCAGCAATTCCGGGACAGGTAGCAATCAGCCCCAGCATTTT.

Ten or more counts support this clonotype. The gene calls are TRBV6-1 and TRBJ2-4; 10 positions agree with TRBD1. This CDR3 has 15 amino acids. The V segment lost 5 bases and the J segment 6 bases; nucleotides outside the gene matches: 7. Germline CDR1 is MNHNS and CDR2 is SASEGT. The CDR3 reads CASSLSGTGVNIQYF. The CDR3 DNA reads TGTGCCAGCAGTTTATCCGGGACAGGGGTAAACATTCAGTACTTC.

The sample holds many counts of this clonotype. The chain carries TRBV12-3 or TRBV12-4 and TRBJ2-1; D gene unclear. V was clipped by 6 bases and J by 4 bases, with 10 bases between them. The CDR3 is 13 amino acids. The DNA for the CDR3 is TGTGCCAGCAGGTTTGGAGAATACAATGAGCAGTTCTTC. Protein product: CASRFGEYNEQFF.

This clonotype showed up just once. At one of its ends the junction is not consistent with the germline gene, which may arise from a read error. The rearrangement uses TRBV12-3 or TRBV12-4 and TRBJ1-3; unclear D gene. The CDR3 length is 13 residues. This CDR3 reads CGSKRDSGNTIYF. CDR3 bases: TGTGGCAGCAAGAGGGACTCTGGAAACACCATATATTTT.

This clonotype appeared many times. The V call is TRBV20-1, the J call TRBJ1-1; D remains ambiguous. Germline CDR1 DFQATT, CDR2 SNEGSKA (reference sequence). CDR3 length: 15 residues. V lost 4 bases and J lost 9, with 24 bases in between. CDR3 in amino acids: CSAIGVAGPDSKAFF. The DNA of the CDR3 is TGCAGTGCTATCGGGGTCGCAGGTCCCGATAGTAAAGCTTTCTTT.

This chain connects TRBV2 to TRBJ2-1, with a weak D call TRBD2 (6 bases). CDR3 length: 11 amino acids. Trimming left V 7 bases short and J 8 bases short, with 9 bases between. CDR1 is SNHLY and CDR2 is FYNNEI in the germline V gene. The DNA of the CDR3 is TGTGCCAGCACCGAGCGGGATGAGCAGTTCTTC. Translated, it gives CASTERDEQFF.

The chain couples TRBV6-6 to TRBJ2-2; D is possibly TRBD1 or TRBD2 (5 bases each). In germline, CDR1 is MNHNY, CDR2 SVGAGI (reference sequence). Trimming took off 2 bases at V and 6 bases at J, with 22 bases between the two ends. The CDR3 is 18 residues long. The CDR3 nucleotides read TGTGCCAGCAGTTACGGTGGAGTGGGGGTGGCCGCTCCCGGGGAGCTGTTTTTT. Encoded protein: CASSYGGVGVAAPGELFF.

The V call is TRBV19, the J call TRBJ1-5; 8 bases align to TRBD1. Germline assignment: CDR1 LNHDA and CDR2 SQIVND (reference sequence). The CDR3 length is 17 residues. V shed 0 bases, J shed 0 bases, and the junction held 4 bases outside the gene matches. The CDR3 loop is CASSIDPGQVSNQPQHF. The CDR3 DNA reads TGTGCCAGTAGTATAGACCCGGGACAGGTTAGCAATCAGCCCCAGCATTTT.

In the case of this clonotype: A single base separates this from a much larger clone, so it may be a read error. This rearrangement joins TRBV28 to TRBJ2-7, with no clear D. Trimming removed 6 bases from V and 7 bases from J, with 16 bases in between. This CDR3 spans 13 amino acids. Germline CDR1 is MDHEN and CDR2 is SYDVKM. CDR3 in DNA: TGTGCCAGCAGGTCCGGAGAGTTCTCGGAGCAGTACTTC. Its translation: CASRSGEFSEQYF.